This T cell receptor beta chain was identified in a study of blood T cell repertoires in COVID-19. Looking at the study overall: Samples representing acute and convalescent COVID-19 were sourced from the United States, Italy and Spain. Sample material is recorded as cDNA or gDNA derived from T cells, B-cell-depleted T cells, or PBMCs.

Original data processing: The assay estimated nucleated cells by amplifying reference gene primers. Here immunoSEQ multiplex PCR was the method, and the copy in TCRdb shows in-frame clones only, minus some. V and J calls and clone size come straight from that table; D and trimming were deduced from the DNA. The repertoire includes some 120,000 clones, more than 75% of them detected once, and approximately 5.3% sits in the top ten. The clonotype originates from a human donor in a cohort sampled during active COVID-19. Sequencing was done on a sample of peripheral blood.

The CDR3 DNA reads TGTGCCAGCAGAAAGGCGGGGTCGTCGTCCACCGGGGAGCTGTTTTTT. The encoded protein is CASRKAGSSSTGELFF. The chain couples TRBV21-1 to TRBJ2-2; TRBD2 reflects the table's D call only, with no check against the DNA. TRBV21-1 has pseudogene status. This CDR3 region has 16 residues.